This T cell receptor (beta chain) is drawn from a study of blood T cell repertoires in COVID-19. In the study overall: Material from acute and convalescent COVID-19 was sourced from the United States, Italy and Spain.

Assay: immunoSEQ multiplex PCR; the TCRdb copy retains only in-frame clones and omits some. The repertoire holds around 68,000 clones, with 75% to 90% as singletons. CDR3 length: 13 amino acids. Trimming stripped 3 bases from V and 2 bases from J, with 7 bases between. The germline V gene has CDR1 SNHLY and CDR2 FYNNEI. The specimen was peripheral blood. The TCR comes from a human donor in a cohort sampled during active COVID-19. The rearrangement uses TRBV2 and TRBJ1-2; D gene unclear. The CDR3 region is CASSDWANYGYTF. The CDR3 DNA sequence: TGTGCCAGCAGTGATTGGGCCAACTATGGCTACACCTTC. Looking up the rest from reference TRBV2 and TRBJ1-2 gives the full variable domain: EPEVTQTPSHQVTQMGQEVILRCVPISNHLYFYWYRQILGQKVEFLVSFYNNEISEKSEIFDDQFSVERPDGSNFTLKIRSTKLEDSAMYFCASSDWANYGYTFGSGTRLTVV.